The clone carrying this T cell receptor beta chain was seen only a few times. Its specificity is not known. Cell sorting was applied to PBMCs, and CD4+ and CD8+ T cells were collected. The record originates from a study of CD8+ T cells in alopecia areata. Study-wide findings and caveats: The study also sequences resident alphabeta T cells of normal skin in scalp samples. Researchers report lesional scalp, most notably alopecia totalis/universalis, outstripped normal scalp in clonality. TCRs were shared less clearly across patients than in mice, possibly for HLA-related reasons.

Sequencing templates came from extracted RNA that was reverse transcribed into cDNA. This table comes from immunoSEQ multiplex PCR, and its TCRdb copy is limited to in-frame clones, with some not included. Counted here are a few hundred thousand clones, roughly three fifths occurring once; the ten biggest clones make up under 5%. This CDR3 has 15 residues. With 5 bases removed from V and 5 bases from J, the gap between germline ends came to 15 bases. Germline-derived CDR1 and CDR2 are LGHNA and YNFKEQ. This sequence was found in a human donor in good health. This chain connects TRBV4-2 to TRBJ1-4; TRBD1 might be the D (6 bases). Sequenced input: CD8+ T cells sorted from blood. DNA for the CDR3: TGTGCCAGCAGCAGTACAGGGCTAGAGAATGAAAAACTGTTTTTT. It encodes CASSSTGLENEKLFF.